This record looks at one T cell receptor beta chain sequence and its context. This record comes from a study of blood T cell repertoires in COVID-19. Study context: From the United States, Italy and Spain came samples of acute and convalescent COVID-19. T cells, B-cell-depleted T cells, or PBMCs supplied cDNA or gDNA.

Germline V CDR1 and CDR2: MDHEN, SYDVKM. CDR3 size: 15 residues. V was shortened by 5 bases and J by 0 bases, with 14 bases between the two germline ends. Per the authors' pipeline: From reference gene primer amplification, estimates of nucleated cell counts were derived. Measured with immunoSEQ multiplex PCR; TCRdb has only the in-frame clones, and not every one. Clone size and the V and J calls come from that table; the DNA yielded D and trimming. The sample lists 150,000 to 190,000 clones, 75% to 90% occurring once. Sequenced material: peripheral blood. The source is a woman aged 40 to 50 with acute or convalescent COVID-19. The chain links TRBV28 to TRBJ2-7; the D gene is possibly TRBD2 (6 bases). The CDR3 loop reads CASSGPGTGSYEQYF. Here the CDR3 DNA reads TGTGCCAGCAGTGGGCCTGGGACTGGCTCCTACGAGCAGTACTTC.